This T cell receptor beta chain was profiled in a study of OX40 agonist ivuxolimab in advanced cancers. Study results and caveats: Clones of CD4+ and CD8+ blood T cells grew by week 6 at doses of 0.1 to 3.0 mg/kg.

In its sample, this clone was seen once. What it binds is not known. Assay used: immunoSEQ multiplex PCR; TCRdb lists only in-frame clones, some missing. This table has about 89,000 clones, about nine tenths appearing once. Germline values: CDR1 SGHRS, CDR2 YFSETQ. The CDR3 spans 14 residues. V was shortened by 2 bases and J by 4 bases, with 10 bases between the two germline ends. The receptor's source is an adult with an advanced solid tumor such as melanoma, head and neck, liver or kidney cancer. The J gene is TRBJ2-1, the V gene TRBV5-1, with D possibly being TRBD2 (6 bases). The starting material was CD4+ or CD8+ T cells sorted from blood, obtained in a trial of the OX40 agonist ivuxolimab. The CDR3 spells CASSLGTGYNEQFF. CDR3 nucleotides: TGCGCCAGCAGCTTAGGGACTGGATACAATGAGCAGTTCTTC.